This is a list of T cell receptor beta chains from one sample in a study of blood T cell repertoires in COVID-19. The protocol was immunoSEQ multiplex PCR, while the TCRdb copy is restricted to in-frame clones and leaves out a portion. The sample contains about 40,000 clones, about 80% of which appear only once. Sequencing was performed on peripheral blood. The receptor source for this set is a woman aged 55 to 70 with acute or convalescent COVID-19. CDR3s include the opening cysteine and the closing phenylalanine or tryptophan. The order of the fields is V gene, D gene, J gene, clone size, CDR3 protein, CDR3 DNA. D genes are given only for firm matches. Clone size is given for some rows only: seen once, a few or many times, or a class if the clone is expanded.

v_gene: TRBV9
d_gene: TRBD2
j_gene: TRBJ2-5
abundance: .
CDR3aa: CASSVGAGLAGQETQYF
CDR3nt: TGTGCCAGCAGCGTAGGGGCGGGACTAGCGGGACAAGAGACCCAGTACTTC

v_gene: TRBV3-1/TRBV3-2
d_gene: TRBD2
j_gene: TRBJ2-5
abundance: .
CDR3aa: CASSQGREGGTQYF
CDR3nt: TGTGCCAGCAGCCAAGGCCGGGAGGGAGGGACCCAGTACTTC

v_gene: TRBV5-1
d_gene: .
j_gene: TRBJ1-2
abundance: once
CDR3aa: CASSLDGQSYGYTF
CDR3nt: TGCGCCAGCAGCTTGGACGGACAGTCGTATGGCTACACCTTC

v_gene: TRBV28
d_gene: TRBD2
j_gene: TRBJ2-5
abundance: .
CDR3aa: CASSLRGLAGAETQYF
CDR3nt: TGTGCCAGCAGCCTACGGGGACTAGCGGGAGCAGAGACCCAGTACTTC

v_gene: TRBV6-2/TRBV6-3
d_gene: .
j_gene: TRBJ1-3
abundance: .
CDR3aa: CASSFGSSGNTIYF
CDR3nt: TGTGCCAGCAGTTTCGGTTCCTCTGGAAACACCATATATTTT

v_gene: TRBV5-4
d_gene: TRBD2
j_gene: TRBJ2-2
abundance: .
CDR3aa: CASSLGLAGVGTGELFF
CDR3nt: TGTGCCAGCAGCTTGGGACTAGCGGGAGTAGGTACCGGGGAGCTGTTTTTT

v_gene: TRBV19
d_gene: TRBD1
j_gene: TRBJ1-1
abundance: .
CDR3aa: CASNTGGASTEAFF
CDR3nt: TGTGCCAGCAACACAGGGGGCGCATCCACTGAAGCTTTCTTT

v_gene: TRBV27
d_gene: TRBD2
j_gene: TRBJ2-5
abundance: .
CDR3aa: CASSLVPSGGSETQYF
CDR3nt: TGTGCCAGCAGTTTAGTTCCTAGCGGGGGGTCGGAGACCCAGTACTTC

v_gene: TRBV10-3
d_gene: TRBD2
j_gene: TRBJ2-3
abundance: .
CDR3aa: CAISGTTSVGVSDTQYF
CDR3nt: TGTGCCATCAGTGGGACGACTAGCGTGGGGGTCTCAGATACGCAGTATTTT

v_gene: TRBV21-1
d_gene: .
j_gene: TRBJ2-1
abundance: .
CDR3aa: CAFPPSSYNEQFF
CDR3nt: TGTGCCTTCCCACCTAGCTCCTACAATGAGCAGTTCTTC

v_gene: TRBV5-1
d_gene: TRBD2
j_gene: TRBJ2-3
abundance: .
CDR3aa: CASSSLPSGGSTDTQYF
CDR3nt: TGCGCCAGCAGCTCTCTTCCAAGCGGGGGGAGCACAGATACGCAGTATTTT

v_gene: TRBV6-5
d_gene: .
j_gene: TRBJ2-5
abundance: .
CDR3aa: CASSFGGQETQYF
CDR3nt: TGTGCCAGCAGTTTCGGGGGCCAAGAGACCCAGTACTTC

v_gene: TRBV9
d_gene: .
j_gene: TRBJ2-2
abundance: .
CDR3aa: CASSARQANTGELFF
CDR3nt: TGTGCCAGCAGCGCACGACAGGCGAACACCGGGGAGCTGTTTTTT

v_gene: TRBV9
d_gene: .
j_gene: TRBJ2-7
abundance: few
CDR3aa: CASSVGSRASSYEQYF
CDR3nt: TGTGCCAGCAGCGTTGGGTCGCGGGCTAGCTCCTACGAGCAGTACTTC

v_gene: TRBV2
d_gene: .
j_gene: TRBJ1-5
abundance: .
CDR3aa: CASTTQGINQPQHF
CDR3nt: TGTGCCAGCACGACCCAGGGGATTAATCAGCCCCAGCATTTT

v_gene: TRBV7-8
d_gene: TRBD2
j_gene: TRBJ2-1
abundance: .
CDR3aa: CASALPPGTSGKRFF
CDR3nt: TGTGCCAGCGCCTTACCCCCCGGGACTAGCGGGAAAAGGTTCTTC

v_gene: TRBV3-1/TRBV3-2
d_gene: TRBD2
j_gene: TRBJ2-1
abundance: .
CDR3aa: CASSPLGTGGGEQFF
CDR3nt: TGTGCCAGCAGCCCCCTTGGGACGGGGGGTGGTGAGCAGTTCTTC

v_gene: TRBV5-1
d_gene: TRBD2
j_gene: TRBJ2-1
abundance: .
CDR3aa: CASSTGTSGSFYNEQFF
CDR3nt: TGCGCCAGCAGCACCGGGACTAGCGGGAGTTTCTACAATGAGCAGTTCTTC

v_gene: TRBV9
d_gene: TRBD1
j_gene: TRBJ1-4
abundance: few
CDR3aa: CASSPTGGPEKLFF
CDR3nt: TGTGCCAGCAGTCCTACAGGGGGGCCTGAAAAACTGTTTTTT

v_gene: TRBV7-9
d_gene: TRBD1
j_gene: TRBJ1-2
abundance: few
CDR3aa: CASSQDRDGYTF
CDR3nt: TGTGCCAGCAGTCAGGACAGGGATGGCTACACCTTC

v_gene: TRBV7-6
d_gene: TRBD1
j_gene: TRBJ1-2
abundance: .
CDR3aa: CASSWGTGGSGYTF
CDR3nt: TGTGCCAGCAGCTGGGGGACAGGGGGCTCGGGCTACACCTTC

v_gene: TRBV7-8
d_gene: .
j_gene: TRBJ1-1
abundance: .
CDR3aa: CASSLIDSPNTEAFF
CDR3nt: TGTGCCAGCAGCTTAATTGACAGCCCGAACACTGAAGCTTTCTTT

v_gene: TRBV15
d_gene: TRBD1
j_gene: TRBJ2-2
abundance: .
CDR3aa: CATFNPDKGASGELFF
CDR3nt: TGTGCCACCTTTAACCCAGACAAGGGGGCATCCGGGGAGCTGTTTTTT

v_gene: TRBV25-1
d_gene: TRBD2
j_gene: TRBJ2-2
abundance: .
CDR3aa: CASMETSGFTGELFF
CDR3nt: TGTGCCAGCATGGAGACTAGCGGCTTCACCGGGGAGCTGTTTTTT

v_gene: TRBV4-1
d_gene: TRBD1
j_gene: TRBJ1-2
abundance: .
CDR3aa: CASSQEQGAYYGYTF
CDR3nt: TGCGCCAGCAGCCAGGAGCAGGGGGCGTACTATGGCTACACCTTC

v_gene: TRBV28
d_gene: TRBD1
j_gene: TRBJ1-6
abundance: .
CDR3aa: CASSETGQGYNSPLHF
CDR3nt: TGTGCCAGCAGTGAGACCGGACAGGGCTATAATTCACCCCTCCACTTT

v_gene: TRBV9
d_gene: .
j_gene: TRBJ2-2
abundance: .
CDR3aa: CASSPLGTITGELFF
CDR3nt: TGTGCCAGCAGCCCCCTGGGTACTATTACCGGGGAGCTGTTTTTT

v_gene: TRBV7-9
d_gene: .
j_gene: TRBJ1-2
abundance: .
CDR3aa: CASSLGYLPYGYTF
CDR3nt: TGTGCCAGCAGCTTAGGATACTTACCCTATGGCTACACCTTC

v_gene: TRBV24-1
d_gene: TRBD1
j_gene: TRBJ1-5
abundance: .
CDR3aa: CATSERWQGVLGKYQPQHF
CDR3nt: TGTGCCACCAGTGAGCGTTGGCAGGGGGTTCTGGGGAAATATCAGCCCCAGCATTTT

v_gene: TRBV9
d_gene: .
j_gene: TRBJ1-2
abundance: .
CDR3aa: CASSVSVGRGYTF
CDR3nt: TGTGCCAGCAGCGTCTCGGTGGGCAGAGGCTACACCTTC

v_gene: TRBV7-3
d_gene: TRBD1
j_gene: TRBJ2-5
abundance: .
CDR3aa: CASSSSGTGGQETQYF
CDR3nt: TGTGCCAGCAGCTCGAGCGGGACAGGGGGCCAAGAGACCCAGTACTTC

v_gene: TRBV6-1
d_gene: TRBD2
j_gene: TRBJ2-7
abundance: .
CDR3aa: CASSLLPTSGAEEYF
CDR3nt: TGTGCCAGCAGCCTCCTCCCTACTAGCGGAGCCGAGGAGTACTTC

v_gene: TRBV4-2
d_gene: TRBD2
j_gene: TRBJ2-7
abundance: few
CDR3aa: CASSHRSGDTYEQYF
CDR3nt: TGTGCCAGCAGCCATCGTAGCGGGGATACGTACGAGCAGTACTTC

v_gene: TRBV7-8
d_gene: TRBD1
j_gene: TRBJ1-6
abundance: few
CDR3aa: CASSGQGPYSPLHF
CDR3nt: TGTGCCAGCAGCGGACAGGGTCCGTATTCACCCCTCCACTTT

v_gene: TRBV5-1
d_gene: .
j_gene: TRBJ1-1
abundance: .
CDR3aa: CASSAQGRTEAFF
CDR3nt: TGCGCCAGCAGCGCACAGGGTCGCACTGAAGCTTTCTTT

v_gene: TRBV27
d_gene: .
j_gene: TRBJ2-5
abundance: .
CDR3aa: CASSSGFRKGTQYF
CDR3nt: TGTGCCAGCAGTTCAGGGTTCAGGAAAGGGACCCAGTACTTC

v_gene: TRBV28
d_gene: .
j_gene: TRBJ1-6
abundance: .
CDR3aa: CASLGEGYNSPLHF
CDR3nt: TGTGCCAGCCTAGGGGAGGGCTATAATTCACCCCTCCACTTT

v_gene: TRBV19
d_gene: .
j_gene: TRBJ1-2
abundance: .
CDR3aa: CASRGRGPNYGYTF
CDR3nt: TGTGCCAGTAGGGGTAGAGGCCCCAACTATGGCTACACCTTC

v_gene: TRBV7-2
d_gene: .
j_gene: TRBJ1-3
abundance: .
CDR3aa: CASSLDIYSGNTIYF
CDR3nt: TGTGCCAGCAGCCTGGACATTTACTCTGGAAACACCATATATTTT

v_gene: TRBV3-1/TRBV3-2
d_gene: .
j_gene: TRBJ1-1
abundance: .
CDR3aa: CASSQDWSRGAFF
CDR3nt: TGTGCCAGCAGCCAAGATTGGTCCAGGGGAGCTTTCTTT

v_gene: TRBV4-2
d_gene: TRBD1
j_gene: TRBJ2-5
abundance: once
CDR3aa: CASSQGGEGAETQYF
CDR3nt: TGTGCCAGCAGCCAAGGGGGTGAGGGGGCAGAGACCCAGTACTTC

v_gene: TRBV4-2
d_gene: .
j_gene: TRBJ1-1
abundance: few
CDR3aa: CASSQDGEGKGNTEAFF
CDR3nt: TGTGCCAGCAGCCAAGACGGAGAGGGAAAGGGAAACACTGAAGCTTTCTTT

v_gene: TRBV28
d_gene: TRBD1
j_gene: TRBJ1-5
abundance: .
CDR3aa: CASSPLTGGGPPYSNQPQHF
CDR3nt: TGTGCCAGCAGTCCGCTGACAGGGGGCGGCCCACCTTATAGCAATCAGCCCCAGCATTTT

v_gene: TRBV2
d_gene: .
j_gene: TRBJ1-1
abundance: .
CDR3aa: CASGREVNTEAFF
CDR3nt: TGTGCCAGCGGGAGAGAGGTGAACACTGAAGCTTTCTTT

v_gene: TRBV27
d_gene: .
j_gene: TRBJ1-1
abundance: .
CDR3aa: CASSFENTNTEAFF
CDR3nt: TGTGCCAGCAGTTTTGAAAACACGAACACTGAAGCTTTCTTT

v_gene: TRBV7-2
d_gene: .
j_gene: TRBJ2-1
abundance: .
CDR3aa: CASSSQGSYNEQFF
CDR3nt: TGTGCCAGCAGCTCACAGGGATCCTACAATGAGCAGTTCTTC

v_gene: TRBV30
d_gene: .
j_gene: TRBJ1-6
abundance: .
CDR3aa: CAWHLRSGNSPLHF
CDR3nt: TGTGCCTGGCACCTAAGGTCAGGGAATTCACCCCTCCACTTT

v_gene: TRBV4-2
d_gene: TRBD1
j_gene: TRBJ1-4
abundance: few
CDR3aa: CASSQVGTGDEKLFF
CDR3nt: TGTGCCAGCAGCCAAGTGGGGACAGGGGATGAAAAACTGTTTTTT

v_gene: TRBV4-2
d_gene: .
j_gene: TRBJ1-4
abundance: .
CDR3aa: CASSQDKWSVREKLFF
CDR3nt: TGTGCCAGCAGCCAAGATAAGTGGTCAGTTCGAGAAAAACTGTTTTTT

v_gene: TRBV19
d_gene: .
j_gene: TRBJ2-6
abundance: .
CDR3aa: CASSIFGGASGANVLTF
CDR3nt: TGTGCCAGTAGTATTTTTGGCGGAGCCTCTGGGGCCAACGTCCTGACTTTC

v_gene: TRBV20-1
d_gene: TRBD2
j_gene: TRBJ2-7
abundance: .
CDR3aa: CSASATSGSYEQYF
CDR3nt: TGCAGTGCTAGTGCCACTAGCGGGTCCTACGAGCAGTACTTC

v_gene: TRBV13
d_gene: TRBD2
j_gene: TRBJ2-7
abundance: .
CDR3aa: CASSSTSGLAGKYYEQYF
CDR3nt: TGTGCCAGCAGCTCAACCTCGGGACTAGCGGGAAAGTACTACGAGCAGTACTTC

v_gene: TRBV30
d_gene: TRBD2
j_gene: TRBJ2-5
abundance: once
CDR3aa: CAWSVLLAGVGQTQYF
CDR3nt: TGTGCCTGGAGTGTACTTCTAGCGGGAGTAGGGCAGACCCAGTACTTC

v_gene: TRBV7-9
d_gene: .
j_gene: TRBJ1-2
abundance: .
CDR3aa: CASSVPGAGVNYGYTF
CDR3nt: TGTGCCAGCAGCGTCCCCGGGGCAGGGGTTAACTATGGCTACACCTTC

v_gene: TRBV20-1
d_gene: TRBD2
j_gene: TRBJ2-4
abundance: .
CDR3aa: CSASSPMASGLLAKNIQYF
CDR3nt: TGCAGTGCTAGTAGTCCTATGGCTAGCGGATTACTAGCCAAAAACATTCAGTACTTC